The 31 T cell receptor beta chains below all came from one sample that was sequenced in a study of blood T cells in healthy people across ages. A second PCR, run for 7 to 11 cycles, used a sample-barcoded 5' primer plus a J-beta primer mix. Using its own MiXCR run on the 5' RACE reads, TCRdb lists one record per CDR3 protein. This table has about 1,500,000 distinct CDR3 sequences, 42% appearing once. Source material: blood. Source of these receptors: a woman between 18 and 29 years old in good health.

The rearrangement joins TRBV20-1 to TRBJ1-6; 8 nucleotides agree with TRBD1. Per the germline V gene, CDR1 is DFQATT and CDR2 is SNEGSKA (reference sequence). The CDR3 totals 11 residues. The CDR3 loop is CGLQGGSPLHF. The CDR3 bases are TGCGGCTTACAGGGGGGTTCACCCCTCCACTTT.

This rearrangement joins TRBV7-9 to TRBJ1-2, with D possibly matching TRBD1 (6 bases). This CDR3 is built from 14 residues. Trimming removed 7 bases from V and 4 bases from J, with 16 bases in between. Germline CDR1 is SEHNR and CDR2 is FQNEAQ (reference sequence). DNA of the CDR3: TGTGCCAGCAACCCGAGCGGGACAATCTATGGCTACACCTTC. Its translation is CASNPSGTIYGYTF.

This rearrangement joins TRBV29-1 to TRBJ2-1; 11 positions match TRBD2. This CDR3 is 11 amino acids long. Looked up from germline, CDR1 is SQVTM and CDR2 is ANQGSEA. CDR3 DNA sequence: TGCAGTAGCGGGGGGGACAATGAGCAGTTCTTC. Translating gives CSSGGDNEQFF.

Only a few counts were recorded for this clonotype. The CDR3 DNA reads TGTGCCAGCACCTCTCGTGTAGCGGGAGGACTCTCGCCGGAGTTCTTC. It codes for CASTSRVAGGLSPEFF. The rearrangement uses TRBV6-6 and TRBJ2-1; 10 bases align to TRBD2. The trim removed 7 bases at V and 14 bases at J, leaving 20 bases unmatched. Germline CDR1 is MNHNY and CDR2 is SVGAGI (reference sequence). The CDR3 contains 16 residues.

In its sample, this clonotype was seen a few times. V and J are TRBV12-3 or TRBV12-4 and TRBJ1-2; D not resolved. Trimming took off 6 bases at V and 2 bases at J, with 10 bases between the two ends. This CDR3 contains 13 residues. This CDR3 is CASSAVSNYGYTF. In DNA form, the CDR3 reads TGTGCCAGCAGCGCGGTGTCGAACTATGGCTACACCTTC.

The chain couples TRBV4-2 to TRBJ2-3; D might be TRBD1 or TRBD2, each matching 6 bases. The CDR3 covers 13 residues. Looked up from germline, CDR1 is LGHNA and CDR2 is YNFKEQ. Trimming left V 6 bases short and J 5 bases short, with 12 bases between. The CDR3 region is CASSGGGQDTQYF. The DNA for the CDR3 is TGTGCCAGCAGTGGTGGGGGGCAAGATACGCAGTATTTT.

In this sample, this clonotype turned up a few times. The chain joins TRBV6-2 or TRBV6-3 to TRBJ2-1, with D possibly TRBD2 on 7 matching bases. Trimming took 2 bases from V and 3 from J, leaving 14 bases between them. The CDR3 has 16 amino acids. Germline V lookup: CDR1 MNHEY, CDR2 SVGEGT. The CDR3 bases are TGTGCCAGCAGTTACACACGGGGGGCCGACTACAATGAGCAGTTCTTC. It specifies CASSYTRGADYNEQFF.

This sequence joins TRBV2 and TRBJ1-2, with D possibly TRBD1 on 6 matching bases. The CDR3 is made up of 14 amino acids. Looked up from germline, CDR1 is SNHLY and CDR2 is FYNNEI. The V gene lost 4 bases and the J gene lost 2 bases, with 11 bases spanning the gap. CDR3 nucleotide sequence: TGTGCCAGCAGTGTTCGGACAGACAACTATGGCTACACCTTC. It specifies CASSVRTDNYGYTF.

A remark on this clonotype: The junction departs from the called germline gene at one end, perhaps through a read error. The chain has TRBV12-3 or TRBV12-4 and TRBJ1-1, with D hard to call. This CDR3 comprises 15 residues. CDR3 coding DNA: TGTTCCAGCAGTCCATGGACCGAGGATAACACTGAAGCTTTCTTT. Translating gives CSSSPWTEDNTEAFF.

V usage is TRBV24-1 and J usage is TRBJ2-1; 11 bases match TRBD2. The CDR3 length is 16 residues. CDR1 is KGHDR and CDR2 is SFDVKD in the germline V gene. Trimming removed 3 bases from V and 9 bases from J; junction bases left unmatched: 9. The CDR3 nucleotides read TGTGCCACCAGTGATCCCGGGTTAGCGGGAGGGCGTGAGCAGTTCTTC. Translated, it gives CATSDPGLAGGREQFF.

This clonotype appeared a single time. J is TRBJ2-1 and V is TRBV10-3; 14 nucleotides match TRBD2. Germline CDR1 and CDR2: ENHRY and SYGVKD. CDR3 length: 18 amino acids. With V trimmed by 2 bases and J by 4 bases, 7 bases remained unmatched. CDR3 in amino acids: CAISEKGLAGVTYNEQFF. CDR3 DNA sequence: TGTGCCATCAGTGAGAAGGGACTAGCGGGGGTGACGTACAATGAGCAGTTCTTC.

This chain connects TRBV3-1 to TRBJ2-7; TRBD2 aligns across 8 bases. This CDR3 has 15 amino acids. Looked up from germline, CDR1 is LGHDT and CDR2 is YNNKEL (reference sequence). The V segment lost 4 bases and the J segment 5 bases; nucleotides outside the gene matches: 10. The CDR3 loop is CASSLSGGESNEQYF. The CDR3 DNA sequence: TGTGCCAGCAGCCTGAGCGGGGGCGAGTCCAACGAGCAGTACTTC.

About this clonotype itself: The germline gene is not matched at one end of the junction; a read error may be the cause. The CDR3 loop reads CASSASVGGERYF. The CDR3 DNA sequence: TGTGCCAGCAGTGCGAGTGTCGGTGGTGAGCGGTACTTC. The chain is built from TRBV12-3 or TRBV12-4 and TRBJ2-7; D not certain. The CDR3 sequence is 13 residues long.

The chain's CDR3 is CSAIARHGYTF. The DNA of the CDR3 is TGCAGTGCTATAGCCCGGCATGGCTACACCTTC. The V gene is TRBV20-1, the J gene TRBJ1-2; D remains unclear. V lost 4 bases and J lost 6, with 9 bases in between. Germline CDR1 and CDR2: DFQATT and SNEGSKA (reference sequence). The CDR3 is 11 residues long.

This clonotype was observed a few times. V usage is TRBV10-3 and J usage is TRBJ1-5, with TRBD1 as a possible D gene (5 bases). Trimming took 8 bases from V and 0 from J, leaving 20 bases between them. CDR3 length equals 17 residues. In germline, CDR1 is ENHRY, CDR2 SYGVKD. This chain's CDR3 is CAIAASGGGNSNQPQHF. CDR3 in DNA: TGTGCCATCGCCGCCTCAGGCGGGGGGAATAGCAATCAGCCCCAGCATTTT.

This sequence joins TRBV24-1 and TRBJ1-2; the match to TRBD1 covers 8 bases. Trimming took 9 bases from V and 6 from J; bases not matched to a gene: 5. The CDR3 sequence is 12 residues long. Germline V CDR1 and CDR2: KGHDR, SFDVKD. Here the CDR3 reads CATWTGPDGYTF. CDR3 DNA sequence: TGTGCCACCTGGACAGGGCCGGATGGCTACACCTTC.

The chain uses TRBV7-3 and TRBJ2-2, with 8 bases lining up with TRBD1. This CDR3 is 17 amino acids long. Trimming at V came to 5 bases and at J to 1 base, leaving 9 bases not matched to a gene. Germline assignment: CDR1 SGHTA and CDR2 FQGTGA. CDR3 sequence (DNA): TGTGCCAGCAGCATGCGACCCGGGACAGGGAACACCGGGGAGCTGTTTTTT. This codes for CASSMRPGTGNTGELFF. The complete variable domain, with remaining parts taken from reference TRBV7-3 and TRBJ2-2, reads GAGVSQTPSNKVTEKGKYVELRCDPISGHTALYWYRQSLGQGPEFLIYFQGTGAADDSGLPNDRFFAVRPEGSVSTLKIQRTERGDSAVYLCASSMRPGTGNTGELFFGEGSRLTVL.

This chain uses TRBV7-2 with TRBJ2-2; weak D call: TRBD2 (5 bases). The CDR3 runs to 16 residues. Germline V CDR1 and CDR2: SGHTA, FQGNSA. Trimming cost V 3 bases and J 5 bases, with 16 bases left between them. Here the CDR3 reads CASSFAGTQPTGELFF. CDR3 sequence (DNA): TGTGCCAGCAGCTTCGCGGGCACGCAGCCAACCGGGGAGCTGTTTTTT.

This clonotype was detected a few times. V usage is TRBV12-3 or TRBV12-4 and J usage is TRBJ2-5; 9 nucleotides match TRBD1. Near its end, the DNA agrees better with TRBJ2-7, so the J call may be wrong. The CDR3 length is 14 residues. The CDR3 sequence is CASSLGTGIVEQYF. The CDR3, as DNA: TGTGCCAGCAGTCTCGGGACAGGGATAGTCGAGCAGTACTTC.

The chain's CDR3 is CSFHRDSPYEQYF. CDR3 in DNA: TGCAGCTTTCACCGGGACAGCCCCTACGAGCAGTACTTC. V is TRBV29-1 and J is TRBJ2-7, with TRBD1 identical over 7 bases. The V segment lost 8 bases and the J segment 2 bases; nucleotides outside the gene matches: 9. This CDR3 region has 13 residues. Germline CDR1 reads SQVTM; CDR2 reads ANQGSEA.

This clonotype appeared a few times. The gene calls are TRBV4-1 and TRBJ2-1; D ambiguous. CDR3 length equals 16 residues. The germline V gene has CDR1 MGHRA and CDR2 YSYEKL. V shed 3 bases and J shed 4 bases, with 16 bases lying between them. In DNA, the CDR3 is TGCGCCAGCAGCCAGGTCCTCCTGGGTGCGTACAATGAGCAGTTCTTC. This codes for CASSQVLLGAYNEQFF.

The chain is built from TRBV2 and TRBJ1-1; no clear D gene. Per the germline V gene, CDR1 is SNHLY and CDR2 is FYNNEI. CDR3 size: 12 residues. Trimming took off 4 bases at V and 3 bases at J, with 6 bases between the two ends. In nucleotides, the CDR3 is TGTGCCAGCAGTGGAAGATACACTGAAGCTTTCTTT. Its translation: CASSGRYTEAFF.

This clonotype came up a few times. The chain couples TRBV7-9 to TRBJ2-1; D remains unclear. The CDR3 loop spans 12 amino acids. V lost 4 bases and J 8 bases, leaving 9 bases between the germline ends. CDR1 is SEHNR and CDR2 is FQNEAQ in the germline V gene (reference sequence). CDR3 bases: TGTGCCAGCAGCTGGTTTGGGGATGAGCAGTTCTTC. This codes for CASSWFGDEQFF.

This clonotype occurred a few times. This chain uses TRBV12-3 or TRBV12-4 with TRBJ2-5; 7 bases line up with TRBD2. Trimming removed 0 bases from V and 2 bases from J; junction bases left unmatched: 3. The CDR3 consists of 15 residues. CDR3 nucleotides: TGTGCCAGCAGTTTAGCACAGCGGGGTCAAGAGACCCAGTACTTC. It encodes CASSLAQRGQETQYF.

The V and J genes are TRBV20-1 and TRBJ2-1, with no clear D. The DNA end is a closer match to TRBJ2-7, so the J assignment may be wrong. The CDR3 loop spans 16 amino acids. CDR1 and CDR2 (germline): DFQATT, SNEGSKA (reference sequence). CDR3 residues: CSAHPDSLGSYNEQYF. Here the CDR3 DNA reads TGCAGTGCCCACCCCGACTCCCTTGGCTCCTACAATGAGCAGTACTTC.

The chain employs TRBV11-3 and TRBJ2-1; 10 nucleotides line up with TRBD2. Germline trimming cut 1 base from V and 7 bases from J; bases unmatched to any gene: 13. This CDR3 contains 18 residues. In germline, CDR1 is SGHNT, CDR2 YENEEA. DNA of the CDR3: TGTGCCAGCAGCTTAGCTTTCCCTCCTAGCGGGAGTGCTAATGAGCAGTTCTTC. This translates into CASSLAFPPSGSANEQFF.

This clonotype was seen a handful of times. The rearrangement uses TRBV5-1 and TRBJ1-1; 7 positions match TRBD1. Germline CDR1 SGHRS, CDR2 YFSETQ. The length of the CDR3 is 13 residues. The junction had 8 bases not matched to a gene; V was cut back by 4 bases and J by 8 bases. The CDR3 DNA follows: TGCGCCAGCAGCGCGACAGGGATTGCCGAAGCTTTCTTT. This sequence encodes CASSATGIAEAFF.

The genes are TRBV7-2 and TRBJ2-1; 8 bases align to TRBD2. The J call may be incorrect, as the DNA end agrees better with TRBJ2-7. The CDR3 spans 16 residues. Germline lookup yields CDR1 SGHTA and CDR2 FQGNSA. The CDR3 sequence: CASSSGGSVAYNEQYF. The CDR3 DNA reads TGTGCCAGCAGCTCGGGAGGGAGTGTAGCCTACAATGAGCAGTACTTC.

The CDR3 DNA follows: TGCGCCAGCAGCCTCCAGCAGGACGGGAGCTACGAGCAGTACTTC. Translated, it gives CASSLQQDGSYEQYF. V and J are TRBV4-3 and TRBJ2-7; TRBD2 might be the D (6 bases). Trimming cost V 4 bases and J 3 bases, with 16 bases left between them. This CDR3 has 15 amino acids. Looked up from germline, CDR1 is LGHNA and CDR2 is YSLEER.

The chain couples TRBV4-2 to TRBJ2-1; D gene uncertain. The V gene's germline CDR1 is LGHNA and CDR2 YNFKEQ. This CDR3 has 15 residues. V was clipped by 1 base and J by 4 bases, with 11 bases between them. The CDR3 nucleotides read TGTGCCAGCAGCCAAGGGACCGTAGAATACAATGAGCAGTTCTTC. It codes for CASSQGTVEYNEQFF.

This clonotype has a handful of counts. The V and J genes are TRBV11-2 and TRBJ2-7, with D unclear. CDR1 is SGHAT, CDR2 FQNNGV, per germline. Trimming cost V 0 bases and J 2 bases, with 8 bases left between them. The CDR3 sequence is 14 residues long. The CDR3, as DNA: TGTGCCAGCAGCTTAGATAATACGGCCTACGAGCAGTACTTC. Encoded protein: CASSLDNTAYEQYF.